This is a list of T cell receptor beta chains from one sample in a study of blood T cell repertoires in COVID-19. Only in-frame clones appear in the TCRdb table, and some are missing; sequencing was by immunoSEQ multiplex PCR. This sample has about 140,000 clones; about 86% occur once, and the top ten carry over 8%. The specimen was peripheral blood. The receptors originated from a woman aged 55-75 years with acute or convalescent COVID-19. Both conserved end residues are part of each CDR3. D genes are given only for firm matches. Rows may omit the clone size; those that give it use once, few, many or a size class.

V	J	size	D	CDR3	DNA
TRBV4-1	TRBJ1-2	.	TRBD1	CASSQDVTGGNYGYTF	TGCGCCAGCAGCCAAGACGTGACAGGGGGAAACTATGGCTACACCTTC
TRBV4-1	TRBJ1-1	.	TRBD1	CASSSPGQGVIDTEAFF	TGCGCCAGCAGCTCACCGGGACAGGGTGTAATCGACACTGAAGCTTTCTTT
TRBV14	TRBJ2-7	.	TRBD1	CASSQDYGTGGSYEQYF	TGTGCCAGCAGCCAAGATTATGGGACAGGCGGTTCCTACGAGCAGTACTTC
TRBV27	TRBJ2-2	.	TRBD2	CASSPRTSGGNPAGELFF	TGTGCCAGCAGTCCCCGGACTAGCGGGGGGAATCCAGCCGGGGAGCTGTTTTTT
TRBV14	TRBJ1-1	.	TRBD1	CASSQDWDRDIVAFF	TGTGCCAGCAGCCAAGATTGGGACAGGGATATCGTCGCTTTCTTT
TRBV12-1	TRBJ2-7	.	.	CASSFSGASGGIYEQYF	TGTGCCAGCAGCTTTTCCGGGGCTAGCGGGGGGATCTACGAGCAGTACTTC
TRBV5-6	TRBJ2-3	.	TRBD2	CASRSSGGTDTQYF	TGTGCCAGCAGGTCGAGCGGGGGCACAGATACGCAGTATTTT
TRBV5-1	TRBJ2-1	once	TRBD2	CASSPGYPFGLAGNNEQFF	TGCGCCAGCAGTCCCGGGTATCCCTTCGGACTAGCGGGGAACAATGAGCAGTTCTTC
TRBV5-1	TRBJ2-3	.	TRBD2	CASSHSLAGGTDTQYF	TGCGCCAGCAGTCATTCCCTAGCGGGGGGCACAGATACGCAGTATTTT
TRBV5-1	TRBJ2-5	.	.	CASTDYQETQYF	TGCGCCAGCACCGACTACCAAGAGACCCAGTACTTC
TRBV12-3/TRBV12-4	TRBJ1-2	.	.	CASSFGGAYGYTF	TGTGCCAGCAGTTTTGGGGGGGCCTATGGCTACACCTTC
TRBV5-1	TRBJ1-1	once	TRBD1	CASSLASDRGTEAFF	TGCGCCAGCAGCTTGGCCTCTGACAGGGGCACGGAAGCTTTCTTT
TRBV5-6	TRBJ1-5	.	TRBD1	CASSGGQGYSNQPQHF	TGTGCCAGCAGCGGGGGACAGGGTTATAGCAATCAGCCCCAGCATTTT
TRBV3-1/TRBV3-2	TRBJ2-1	.	TRBD2	CASSRGTSGGFGNEQFF	TGTGCCAGCAGCCGCGGGACTAGCGGGGGATTCGGCAATGAGCAGTTCTTC
TRBV7-3	TRBJ2-1	.	TRBD2	CASSLGRGTSGGQDNEQFF	TGTGCCAGCAGCTTAGGCCGGGGCACTAGCGGGGGGCAGGACAATGAGCAGTTCTTC
TRBV24-1	TRBJ2-2	.	TRBD1	CATSAAGTGGPLTGELFF	TGTGCCACCAGTGCAGCCGGGACAGGGGGACCACTCACCGGGGAGCTGTTTTTT
TRBV12-3/TRBV12-4	TRBJ1-2	.	.	CASSLTGSYGYTF	TGTGCCAGCAGTTTGACGGGTAGCTATGGCTACACCTTC
TRBV6-5	TRBJ1-5	.	TRBD1	CASGATGGQPQHF	TGTGCCAGCGGGGCGACAGGGGGTCAGCCCCAGCATTTT
TRBV6-2/TRBV6-3	TRBJ2-5	.	.	CASSFSGLLQETQYF	TGTGCCAGCAGTTTTTCAGGACTACTTCAAGAGACCCAGTACTTC
TRBV9	TRBJ1-1	.	TRBD1	CASSVGDRMNTEAFF	TGTGCCAGCAGCGTAGGGGACAGAATGAACACTGAAGCTTTCTTT
TRBV5-5	TRBJ2-5	.	.	CASSPRFGETQYF	TGTGCCAGCAGCCCGAGATTTGGAGAGACCCAGTACTTC
TRBV30	TRBJ1-6	once	TRBD1	CAWNRDRYSPLHF	TGTGCCTGGAACCGGGACAGGTATTCACCCCTCCACTTT
TRBV30	TRBJ1-2	.	TRBD1	CAWSALQGAIYGYTF	TGTGCCTGGAGTGCCCTCCAGGGGGCAATTTATGGCTACACCTTC
TRBV5-1	TRBJ2-7	.	TRBD1	CASRDRGSYEQYF	TGCGCCAGCCGGGACAGGGGATCTTACGAGCAGTACTTC
TRBV6-6	TRBJ1-3	few	.	CASFAVSGNTIYF	TGTGCCAGCTTTGCGGTCTCTGGAAACACCATATATTTT
TRBV7-3	TRBJ1-1	.	.	CASSRSGGDTEAFF	TGTGCCAGCAGCCGTTCCGGCGGGGACACTGAAGCTTTCTTT
TRBV15	TRBJ2-3	once	.	CATSRGDFTDTQYF	TGTGCCACCAGCAGAGGGGACTTCACAGATACGCAGTATTTT
TRBV10-1	TRBJ2-2	.	TRBD2	CASSESLAGGPAGELFF	TGCGCCAGCAGTGAGTCCTTAGCGGGGGGGCCCGCCGGGGAGCTGTTTTTT
TRBV10-1	TRBJ1-1	.	.	CASSGSGEDAEAFF	TGCGCCAGCAGTGGTTCCGGGGAAGACGCTGAAGCTTTCTTT
TRBV10-3	TRBJ1-2	.	.	CAIRQAGGYTF	TGTGCCATCAGGCAGGCAGGTGGCTACACCTTC
TRBV6-5	TRBJ1-1	.	.	CASSLREMNTEAFF	TGTGCCAGCAGTCTCAGGGAAATGAACACTGAAGCTTTCTTT
TRBV5-6	TRBJ1-1	.	.	CASSFELGAMNTEAFF	TGTGCCAGCAGCTTCGAATTAGGGGCTATGAACACTGAAGCTTTCTTT
TRBV6-5	TRBJ1-2	once	TRBD1	CASRDRGTWDYTF	TGTGCCAGCAGGGACAGGGGTACGTGGGACTACACCTTC
TRBV7-2	TRBJ1-2	.	TRBD1	CASSPRQGAIYGYTF	TGTGCCAGCAGCCCAAGACAGGGGGCGATCTATGGCTACACCTTC